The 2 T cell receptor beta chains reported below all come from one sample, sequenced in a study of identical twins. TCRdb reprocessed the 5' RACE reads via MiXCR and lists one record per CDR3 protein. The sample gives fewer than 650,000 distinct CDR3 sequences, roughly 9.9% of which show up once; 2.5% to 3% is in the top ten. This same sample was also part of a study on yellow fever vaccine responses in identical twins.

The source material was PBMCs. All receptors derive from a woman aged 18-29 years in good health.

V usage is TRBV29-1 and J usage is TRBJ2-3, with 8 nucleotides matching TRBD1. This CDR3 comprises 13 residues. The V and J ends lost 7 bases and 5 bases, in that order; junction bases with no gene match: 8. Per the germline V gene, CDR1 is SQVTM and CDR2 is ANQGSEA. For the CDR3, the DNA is TGCAGCGCGTCCAGGGGGCAAGGAGATACGCAGTATTTT. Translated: CSASRGQGDTQYF.

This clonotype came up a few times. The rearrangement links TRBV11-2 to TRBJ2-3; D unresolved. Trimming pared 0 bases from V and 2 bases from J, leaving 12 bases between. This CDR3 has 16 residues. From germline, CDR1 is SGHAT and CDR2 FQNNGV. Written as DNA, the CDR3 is TGTGCCAGCAGCTTAGATCTCGTAGAACTCACAGATACGCAGTATTTT. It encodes CASSLDLVELTDTQYF.